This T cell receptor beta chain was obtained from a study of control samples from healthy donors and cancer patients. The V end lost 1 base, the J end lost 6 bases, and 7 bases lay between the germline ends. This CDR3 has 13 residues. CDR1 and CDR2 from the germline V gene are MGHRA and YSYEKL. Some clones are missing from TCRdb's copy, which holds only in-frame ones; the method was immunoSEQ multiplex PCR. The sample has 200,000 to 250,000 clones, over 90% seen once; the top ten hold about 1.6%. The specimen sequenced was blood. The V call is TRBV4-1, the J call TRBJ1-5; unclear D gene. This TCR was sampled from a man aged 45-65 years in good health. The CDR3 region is CASSQVSTQPQHF. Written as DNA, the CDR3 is TGCGCCAGCAGCCAAGTTTCAACTCAGCCCCAGCATTTT.